There are many counts of the clone carrying this T cell receptor (beta chain). There were TCR beta CDR3 regions amplified from RNA transcripts. RT-PCR in the first round (using the HTBI primer set) targeted the TCR CDR3. TCRdb redid the calling of the multiplex PCR reads with MiXCR, one entry per CDR3 protein. Of about 300,000 distinct CDR3 sequences in the sample, roughly a fifth were seen once. This sample is part of a study of T cells in Graves' hyperthyroidism and ophthalmopathy. Overall study context: At initial diagnosis, before any treatment had begun, peripheral blood was obtained.

Exclusion of patients followed from uncontrolled infection, other autoimmune disease, pregnancy or lactation. CDR1 and CDR2 (germline): MDHEN, SYDVKM. The CDR3 has 14 amino acids. The germline V and J ends were trimmed by 5 bases and 0 bases, with 9 bases remaining between them. The sample was blood. This receptor was taken from a man aged 45-65 years with Graves' ophthalmopathy. The chain combines TRBV28 with TRBJ2-3; weak D call: TRBD2 (5 bases). CDR3 in amino acids: CASSGLSSTDTQYF. The CDR3 bases are TGTGCCAGCAGTGGACTGTCTAGCACAGATACGCAGTATTTT.